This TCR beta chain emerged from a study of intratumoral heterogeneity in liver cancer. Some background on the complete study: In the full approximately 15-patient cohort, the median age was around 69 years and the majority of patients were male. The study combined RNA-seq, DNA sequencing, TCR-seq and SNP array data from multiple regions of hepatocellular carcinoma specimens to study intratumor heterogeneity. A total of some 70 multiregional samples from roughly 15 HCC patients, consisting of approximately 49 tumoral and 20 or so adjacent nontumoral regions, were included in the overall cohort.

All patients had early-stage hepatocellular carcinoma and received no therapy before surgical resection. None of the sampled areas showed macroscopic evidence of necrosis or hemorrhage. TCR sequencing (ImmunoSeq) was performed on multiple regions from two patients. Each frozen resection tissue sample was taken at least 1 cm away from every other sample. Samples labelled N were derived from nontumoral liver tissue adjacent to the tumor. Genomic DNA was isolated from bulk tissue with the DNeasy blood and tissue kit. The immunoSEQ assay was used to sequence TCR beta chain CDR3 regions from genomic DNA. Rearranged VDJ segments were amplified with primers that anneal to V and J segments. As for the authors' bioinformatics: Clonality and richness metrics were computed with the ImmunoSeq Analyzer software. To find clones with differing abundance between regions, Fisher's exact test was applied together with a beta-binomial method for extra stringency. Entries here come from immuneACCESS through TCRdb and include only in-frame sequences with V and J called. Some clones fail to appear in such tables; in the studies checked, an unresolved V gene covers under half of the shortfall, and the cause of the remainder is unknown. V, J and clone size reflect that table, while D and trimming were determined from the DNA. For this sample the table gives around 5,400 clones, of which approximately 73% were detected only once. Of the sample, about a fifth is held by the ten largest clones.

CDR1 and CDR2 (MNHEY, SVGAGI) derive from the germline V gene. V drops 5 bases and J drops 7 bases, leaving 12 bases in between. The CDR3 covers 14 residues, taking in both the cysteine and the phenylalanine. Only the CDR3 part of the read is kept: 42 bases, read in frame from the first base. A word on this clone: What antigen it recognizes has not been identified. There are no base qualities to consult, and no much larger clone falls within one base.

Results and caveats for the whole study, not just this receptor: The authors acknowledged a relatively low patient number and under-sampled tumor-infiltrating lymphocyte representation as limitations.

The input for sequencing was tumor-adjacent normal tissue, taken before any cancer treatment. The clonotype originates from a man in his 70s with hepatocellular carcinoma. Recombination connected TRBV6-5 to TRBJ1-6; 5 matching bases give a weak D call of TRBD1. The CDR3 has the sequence CASSTPGGNSPLHF. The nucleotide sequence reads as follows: TGTGCCAGCAGTACCCCCGGGGGAAATTCACCCCTCCACTTT.